These 23 T cell receptor beta chains originate from one sample sequenced in a study of molecular identifiers for immune sequencing clone quantification. TCRdb used MiXCR to reprocess the PCR reads, holding one entry per CDR3 protein. The data contain about half a million distinct CDR3 sequences, 20% to 25% of them singletons. Sequenced sample: naive CD8+ T cells from blood, with Jurkat cell RNA spiked in. Stated subset: FACS-sorted CD8+CD4-CCR7+CD45RA+ naive T cells. The receptor set was obtained from a human donor in good health. Some libraries in this study had Jurkat cell RNA spiked in.

This chain uses TRBV7-9 with TRBJ2-5, with 8 bases lining up with TRBD2. This CDR3 contains 15 residues. The ends lost 5 bases at V and 5 bases at J; junction bases unmatched: 10. The germline V gene encodes CDR1 SEHNR and CDR2 FQNEAQ (reference sequence). CDR3 in amino acids: CASSPLGTSLETQYF. In DNA form, the CDR3 reads TGTGCCAGCAGCCCTTTGGGGACTAGTTTGGAGACCCAGTACTTC. The full variable domain, rest sourced from reference TRBV7-9 and TRBJ2-5, is DTGVSQNPRHKITKRGQNVTFRCDPISEHNRLYWYRQTLGQGPEFLTYFQNEAQLEKSRLLSDRFSAERPKGSFSTLEIQRTEQGDSAMYLCASSPLGTSLETQYFGPGTRLLVL.

A few counts support this clonotype. This sequence joins TRBV5-5 and TRBJ1-4, with 7 bases fitting TRBD1. Trimming at V came to 3 bases and at J to 0 bases, leaving 2 bases not matched to a gene. This CDR3 region has 15 residues. Per germline, CDR1 SGHKS and CDR2 YYEKEE (reference sequence). CDR3 bases: TGTGCCAGCAGCTCGGGACAGACAACTAATGAAAAACTGTTTTTT. Protein sequence: CASSSGQTTNEKLFF.

This clonotype was picked up many times. CDR3 nucleotides: TGTGCCAGCAGCTTTAAGGACCACCACGAAGACGACACAGATACGCAGTATTTT. Translation gives CASSFKDHHEDDTDTQYF. The chain uses TRBV7-6 and TRBJ2-3; D is uncertain. This CDR3 comprises 18 residues. Germline CDR1 and CDR2: SGHVS and FNYEAQ. V dropped 3 bases and J dropped 2 bases, with 21 bases sitting between them.

Comment on this clonotype: No conserved phenylalanine or tryptophan ends this CDR3, so it is likely a read error. This chain links TRBV5-6 with TRBJ2-7, with 9 bases matching TRBD1. The CDR3 sequence is 15 residues long. Losses at the gene ends were 7 bases for V and 3 bases for J; bases not matched to a gene: 11. Germline loops: CDR1 SGHDT, CDR2 YYEEEE. The CDR3 region is CASRAPGQGIYEQYL. CDR3 coding DNA: TGTGCCAGCCGTGCCCCGGGACAGGGTATCTACGAGCAGTACTTA.

Note on this clonotype: This may arise from a read error, as a much more abundant clone is one base away. The chain combines TRBV10-3 with TRBJ2-2; D unclear. V lost 5 bases and J lost 6, with 19 bases in between. The CDR3 runs 16 residues. The germline CDR1 and CDR2 sequences are ENHRY and SYGVKD. The CDR3 nucleotides are TGTGCCATCAGTACTACTCTATCGGTAGGCTCCGGGGAGCTGTTTTTT. Translated, it gives CAISTTLSVGSGELFF.

As regards this clonotype: Being one base from a much bigger clone, this may be a read error. This rearrangement joins TRBV11-2 to TRBJ2-3, with D unclear. Germline loops: CDR1 SGHAT, CDR2 FQNNGV. The CDR3 totals 16 residues. The CDR3 nucleotides read TGTGCCGGCAGCTTAGGGTTTAAATCTAGCACAGATACGCAGTATTTT. It is translated as CAGSLGFKSSTDTQYF.

This clonotype was picked up one time. A read error may explain this, as a much larger clone is one base away. The chain uses TRBV3-1 and TRBJ1-4; D gene ambiguous. From germline, CDR1 is LGHDT and CDR2 YNNKEL (reference sequence). The length of the CDR3 is 17 residues. The V gene lost 1 base and the J gene lost 0 bases, with 12 bases spanning the gap. CDR3 amino acids: CASSQVTPVATNEKLFF. In nucleotides, the CDR3 is TGTGCCAGCAGCCAAGTAACCCCGGTCGCAACTAATGAAAAACTGTTTTTT.

The count of this clonotype is one. This may be a read error, as it is one base from a much larger clone. The V and J genes are TRBV28 and TRBJ2-7; 7 nucleotides agree with TRBD1. Germline values: CDR1 MDHEN, CDR2 SYDVKM. The length of the CDR3 is 15 residues. The CDR3 spells CASSPYDRAAYGQYF. In DNA form, the CDR3 reads TGTGCCAGCAGTCCCTACGACAGGGCAGCCTACGGGCAGTACTTC. Full variable domain (outside the CDR3, taken from reference TRBV28 and TRBJ2-7): DVKVTQSSRYLVKRTGEKVFLECVQDMDHENMFWYRQDPGLGLRLIYFSYDVKMKEKGDIPEGYSVSREKKERFSLILESASTNQTSMYLCASSPYDRAAYGQYFGPGTRLTVT.

This clonotype was seen ten or more times. The chain is built from TRBV7-6 and TRBJ1-5; no firm D call. Trimming took off 5 bases at V and 0 bases at J, with 5 bases between the two ends. The CDR3 extends over 13 amino acids. Germline V gene lookup returns CDR1 SGHVS and CDR2 FNYEAQ. CDR3 nucleotide sequence: TGTGCCAGCAGCGCGAATAGCAATCAGCCCCAGCATTTT. Residues: CASSANSNQPQHF.

The chain carries TRBV7-2 and TRBJ1-2; no clear D gene. CDR1 and CDR2 from the germline V gene are SGHTA and FQGNSA. The CDR3 covers 19 residues. With 4 bases removed from V and 7 bases from J, the gap between germline ends came to 31 bases. The CDR3 DNA is TGTGCCAGCAGCTCAGCGCTGTGTGGACCGTCTGATAACTACGGTGGCTACACCTTC. This translates into CASSSALCGPSDNYGGYTF.

This clonotype was detected only a few times. The rearrangement uses TRBV27 and TRBJ2-1; the D is unclear. The germline V and J ends were trimmed by 3 bases and 2 bases, with 14 bases remaining between them. Germline V lookup: CDR1 MNHEY, CDR2 SMNVEV (reference sequence). The CDR3 is made up of 16 amino acids. CDR3 loop: CASSFTTRPTYNEQFF. In DNA, the CDR3 is TGTGCCAGCAGTTTTACGACTCGACCCACCTACAATGAGCAGTTCTTC.

This chain joins TRBV15 and TRBJ2-3; 8 bases match TRBD2. V was pared by 1 base and J by 1 base, with 10 bases of the junction left unmatched. The CDR3 runs 18 residues. Germline V lookup: CDR1 LNHNV, CDR2 YYDKDF (reference sequence). In nucleotides, the CDR3 is TGTGCCACCAGCAGAGGACCGTTAGGACTAGCCCGCACAGATACGCAGTATTTT. Translation: CATSRGPLGLARTDTQYF.

Only one count was recorded for this clonotype. A much larger clone is a single base away; this may be a read error. The genes are TRBV11-2 and TRBJ2-1; a weak D match, TRBD1 (6 bases). In germline, CDR1 is SGHAT, CDR2 FQNNGV. This CDR3 has 12 amino acids. The V end lost 8 bases, the J end lost 9 bases, and 14 bases lay between the germline ends. The CDR3 nucleotides are TGTGCCAGCGGCTGGCAGGGGCGTGAGCAGTTCTTC. This translates into CASGWQGREQFF.

Remarks on this clonotype: A much bigger clone sits one base away, suggesting this may be a read error. The chain joins TRBV21-1 to TRBJ2-4. TRBV21-1 is marked as a pseudogene. The CDR3 runs 16 residues. In DNA, the CDR3 is TGTGCCAGCAGCAAAGAAGTTCGAGGTCCTAGGAAGATTCAGTACTTC. Protein: CASSKEVRGPRKIQYF.

This clonotype appeared a few times. The chain couples TRBV27 to TRBJ1-5; D is undetermined. V was shortened by 6 bases and J by 2 bases, with 14 bases between the two germline ends. The CDR3 runs to 15 residues. Germline CDR1 MNHEY, CDR2 SMNVEV (reference sequence). The CDR3 is CASRHLDQGNQPQHF. The CDR3 region has the DNA TGTGCCAGCAGGCACCTCGACCAGGGCAATCAGCCCCAGCATTTT.

This clonotype was recorded at least ten times. Here the CDR3 DNA reads TGTGCCAGCAGCTTCGCCACCGAGGGGGACGAGCAGTACTTC. Amino acids: CASSFATEGDEQYF. V and J are TRBV5-6 and TRBJ2-7; a possible D gene is TRBD1 (6 bases). Germline CDR1 and CDR2: SGHDT and YYEEEE. The CDR3 has 14 amino acids. Trimming left V 2 bases short and J 5 bases short, with 14 bases between.

The chain has TRBV20-1 and TRBJ1-5; D is unresolved. CDR1 and CDR2 from the germline V gene are DFQATT and SNEGSKA (reference sequence). The CDR3 contains 12 residues. The V end was cut by 2 bases, the J end by 4 bases, with 6 bases between. The CDR3 DNA is TGCAGTGCTAGACAGTTTAATCAGCCCCAGCATTTT. It encodes CSARQFNQPQHF.

In regard to this clonotype: This could be a read error, since a much larger clone is one nucleotide away. This chain links TRBV11-2 with TRBJ2-5; a possible D gene is TRBD1 (6 bases). CDR1 and CDR2 (germline): SGHAT, FQNNGV. The CDR3 has 14 amino acids. CDR3 sequence (DNA): TGTGCCAGCAGCTTGGGGGCGTACCAAGAGGCCCAGTACTTC. Protein product: CASSLGAYQEAQYF.

The chain carries TRBV19 and TRBJ2-7, with D perhaps matching TRBD2 (5 bases). Germline CDR1 and CDR2: LNHDA and SQIVND (reference sequence). The CDR3 length is 15 residues. V dropped 1 base and J dropped 3 bases, with 13 bases sitting between them. The CDR3 DNA reads as TGTGCCAGTAGTATAGCAACGGGAATTGACTACGAGCAGTACTTC. Protein: CASSIATGIDYEQYF.

This rearrangement joins TRBV4-3 to TRBJ2-7; 9 bases align to TRBD1. The trim removed 1 base at V and 4 bases at J, leaving 5 bases unmatched. The CDR3 extends over 15 amino acids. Germline V lookup: CDR1 LGHNA, CDR2 YSLEER. This chain's CDR3 is CASSQGGTGQYEQYF. The CDR3 DNA reads as TGCGCCAGCAGCCAAGGGGGGACAGGGCAGTACGAGCAGTACTTC.

The sample holds many counts of this clonotype. This sequence joins TRBV6-2 or TRBV6-3 and TRBJ2-7; D remains unclear. Germline values: CDR1 MNHEY, CDR2 SVGEGT. The CDR3 contains 13 residues. V was pared by 0 bases and J by 3 bases, with 6 bases between. The CDR3 region is CASSYSPVYEQYF. The CDR3 DNA is TGTGCCAGCAGTTACTCCCCAGTCTACGAGCAGTACTTC.

This rearrangement joins TRBV7-6 to TRBJ2-7; D is possibly TRBD1 (5 bases). Trimming pared 4 bases from V and 0 bases from J, leaving 16 bases between. Germline V gene lookup returns CDR1 SGHVS and CDR2 FNYEAQ. There are 16 residues in the CDR3. The CDR3 protein is CASSSRAGIASYEQYF. The CDR3, as DNA: TGTGCCAGCAGCTCCAGGGCAGGGATAGCCTCCTACGAGCAGTACTTC.

V usage is TRBV19 and J usage is TRBJ2-7, with 9 bases that match TRBD1. Germline CDR1 is LNHDA and CDR2 is SQIVND (reference sequence). There are 15 residues in the CDR3. V lost 6 bases to trimming and J lost 3 bases; unmatched junction nucleotides: 9. CDR3 nucleotides: TGTGCCAGTAGGCCGGGGACAGGGAACCTCTACGAGCAGTACTTC. It encodes CASRPGTGNLYEQYF. The full variable domain, completed using reference TRBV19 and TRBJ2-7, is DGGITQSPKYLFRKEGQNVTLSCEQNLNHDAMYWYRQDPGQGLRLIYYSQIVNDFQKGDIAEGYSVSREKKESFPLTVTSAQKNPTAFYLCASRPGTGNLYEQYFGPGTRLTVT.